These T cell receptor beta chains were read from a single sample in a study of cytomegalovirus exposure and HLA in healthy donors. The assay was immunoSEQ multiplex PCR, and TCRdb's table has in-frame clones only and misses some. The table has 60,000 to 80,000 clones, roughly two thirds seen once. The specimen sequenced was PBMCs. The receptors come from a man aged 25-45 years in good health and CMV-seronegative. Both conserved end residues are part of each CDR3. D genes are given only for firm matches. For some rows the clone size is stated as once, few or many, or as a class when expanded; others skip it.

>few|.|TRBV9|TRBJ2-3
TGTGCCAGCAGCCTGACTAGTCGTGGAAATACGCAGTATTTT
CASSLTSRGNTQYF
>once|.|TRBV5-4|TRBJ2-4
TGTGCCAGCAGCTCCGGGACTGGGGCGAACATTCAGTACTTC
CASSSGTGANIQYF
>once|.|TRBV9|TRBJ1-1
TGTGCCAGCAGCGTAGAAGGTAACAGAAACACTGAAGCTTTCTTT
CASSVEGNRNTEAFF
>few|TRBD2|TRBV6-5|TRBJ2-3
TGTGCCGCCCGGACTAGCGGGGGGGCGGGGGATACGCAGTATTTT
CAARTSGGAGDTQYF
>.|TRBD1|TRBV6-1|TRBJ1-6
TGTGCCAGCAGTGTTCAGGGGGCCTCACCCCTCCACTTT
CASSVQGASPLHF
>few|.|TRBV7-7|TRBJ2-5
TGTGCCAGCAGCTTAGCGGGCCCGCTACAAGAGACCCAGTACTTC
CASSLAGPLQETQYF
>.|.|TRBV5-1|TRBJ1-2
TGCGCCAGCAGCTTGTGGTCTAGGGGGGGAAGCCATGGCTACACCTTC
CASSLWSRGGSHGYTF
>.|.|TRBV9|TRBJ2-3
TGTGCCAGCAGCGTGCGCGGGGATAGCACAGATACGCAGTATTTT
CASSVRGDSTDTQYF
>.|.|TRBV6-1|TRBJ2-7
TGTGCCAGCAGTGAGGCCAGTTGGGAGCAGTACTTC
CASSEASWEQYF
>.|.|TRBV25-1|TRBJ1-4
TGTGCCAGCAGTGGGCAGCGAGAATTTAATGAAAAACTGTTTTTT
CASSGQREFNEKLFF
>.|.|TRBV15|TRBJ2-1
TGTGCCACCAGCAGAACCACAGGGCTAGGCCATGAGCAGTTCTTC
CATSRTTGLGHEQFF
>few|TRBD1|TRBV7-6|TRBJ2-7
TGTGCCAGCAGCAAGGGGTCGACAGGGGAGATCTACGAGCAGTACTTC
CASSKGSTGEIYEQYF
>few|TRBD2|TRBV6-5|TRBJ2-7
TGTGCCAGCAGCCCTCTAGCGGGGGGCAGATACGAGCAGTACTTC
CASSPLAGGRYEQYF
>.|.|TRBV10-1|TRBJ1-1
TGCGCCCCCGTGTACGGAGGGGACACTGAAGCTTTCTTT
CAPVYGGDTEAFF
>few|.|TRBV5-6|TRBJ2-3
TGTGCCAGCAGCTTGGCTTCGTCGGATACGCAGTATTTT
CASSLASSDTQYF
>.|TRBD2|TRBV4-1|TRBJ2-7
TGCGCCAGCAGCCAAGCCGGGACTAGCGACTACGAGCAGTACTTC
CASSQAGTSDYEQYF
>.|.|TRBV7-2|TRBJ1-5
TGTGCCAGCAGCTTAAGAGACAGTGGCAATCAGCCCCAGCATTTT
CASSLRDSGNQPQHF
>.|.|TRBV7-9|TRBJ2-7
TGTGCCAGCAGCTCACTAGGGGGGGCCGGATCCTACGAGCAGTACTTC
CASSSLGGAGSYEQYF
>few|.|TRBV12-5|TRBJ2-7
TGTGCTAGTGGTTTGACCACAGGGTCGCCCTACGAGCAGTACTTC
CASGLTTGSPYEQYF
>.|TRBD2|TRBV4-1|TRBJ2-2
TGCGCCAGCAGCCAAGGGGGACTAGCGGGGGGGCCCACCGGGGAGCTGTTTTTT
CASSQGGLAGGPTGELFF
>few|.|TRBV5-4|TRBJ2-1
TGTGCCAGCAGCTTATATTACAATGAGCAGTTCTTC
CASSLYYNEQFF
>once|TRBD1|TRBV6-4|TRBJ1-2
TGTGCCAGCAGTGACTCCCGGGACAGCCACTATGGCTACACCTTC
CASSDSRDSHYGYTF
>.|TRBD2|TRBV7-2|TRBJ2-5
TGTGCCAGCAGCTTAGCCCCCTGGCGGGGGGAGGGGACCCAGTACTTC
CASSLAPWRGEGTQYF
>few|.|TRBV6-5|TRBJ1-5
TGTGCCAGCAGTCCCAGGGGAATTCAGCCCCAGCATTTT
CASSPRGIQPQHF
>.|.|TRBV29-1|TRBJ2-1
TGCAGCGTCCCCGGGGTAAGCTCCTACAATGAGCAGTTCTTC
CSVPGVSSYNEQFF
>.|.|TRBV30|TRBJ2-7
TGTGCCTGGAGTGTACGGTCTACTTACGAGCAGTACTTC
CAWSVRSTYEQYF
>.|.|TRBV4-1|TRBJ1-1
TGCGCCAGCAGCCAAGGGGGTCGGGGGGTCGTGGGTGCTTTCTTT
CASSQGGRGVVGAFF
>.|.|TRBV6-1|TRBJ2-3
TGTGCCAGCAGTGAATCCGGCACAGATACGCAGTATTTT
CASSESGTDTQYF
>.|TRBD2|TRBV29-1|TRBJ2-5
TGCAGCGCCGGCGTGGGGGGGAGCCAAGAGACCCAGTACTTC
CSAGVGGSQETQYF
>.|.|TRBV25-1|TRBJ1-5
TGTGCCAGCAGGGGAACGGGGGTAGGTCAGCCCCAGCATTTT
CASRGTGVGQPQHF
>.|.|TRBV25-1|TRBJ2-5
TGTGCCAGCAGCGCCCTAACCCAGTACTTC
CASSALTQYF
>.|TRBD1|TRBV27|TRBJ2-5
TGTGCCAGCAGTAGCCGGGACAGGGGGCGGGAGACCCAGTACTTC
CASSSRDRGRETQYF
>.|.|TRBV18|TRBJ1-1
TGTGCCAGCTCACCTCTAGAAGGGAACACTGAAGCTTTCTTT
CASSPLEGNTEAFF
>.|TRBD2|TRBV30|TRBJ2-5
TGTGCCTGGAGCACTACCCGGGGGGGCGTGGGGACCCAGTACTTC
CAWSTTRGGVGTQYF
>.|.|TRBV6-1|TRBJ1-5
TGTGCCAGCCGGGTCCGAGGCACTAATCAGCCCCAGCATTTT
CASRVRGTNQPQHF
>.|.|TRBV6-5|TRBJ1-5
TGTGCCAGCAGTTACTCCGGGGAGGGCAATCAGCCCCAGCATTTT
CASSYSGEGNQPQHF